This T cell receptor beta chain was captured in a study of blood T cell repertoires in COVID-19. Study-wide background: The cDNA or gDNA used as material had been derived from T cells, B-cell-depleted T cells, or PBMCs.

The CDR3 sequence is 16 residues long. Trimming at V came to 4 bases and at J to 4 bases, leaving 6 bases not matched to a gene. CDR1 and CDR2 from the germline V gene are KGHDR and SFDVKD. Sequencing was performed with immunoSEQ multiplex PCR; in TCRdb, only in-frame clones are kept and a portion is missing. The table shows around 30,000 clones, with roughly 94% occurring only once. The V call is TRBV24-1, the J call TRBJ1-5; 10 nucleotides align to TRBD1. The clonotype originates from a human donor with active COVID-19. The donor label of this sample is uncertain. The sequencing input was peripheral blood. The CDR3 nucleotides are TGTGCCACCAGTGACGGACAGGGGGGGGGAAATCAGCCCCAGCATTTT. Its translation is CATSDGQGGGNQPQHF.